This TCR beta chain comes out of a study of identifying expanded T cells in peripheral blood. The sample holds one count of this clone. Its antigen is as yet unknown. During the collection period, no donor immune events like infections were recorded. The table came from immunoSEQ multiplex PCR; TCRdb's copy has only in-frame clones and leaves some out. Of 95,000 to 150,000 clones listed, over 65% were seen once; the top ten hold roughly 3.3%. The V and J ends lost 4 bases and 8 bases, in that order; junction bases with no gene match: 2. Germline V CDR1 and CDR2: SGHVS, FQNEAQ. The CDR3 consists of 14 residues. Study-level findings and limits: Clone count variance between approximately two-week samples rose with total template count. Differentially abundant clones: 1 to 1.5 between replicates, just under 17 at two to three weeks, 19 to 20 at four.

This receptor was obtained from a person aged 18 to 75 in good health. Source material: blood. V is TRBV7-8 and J is TRBJ1-4; 12 positions agree with TRBD1. CDR3 protein: CASSSGTGGEKLFF. In DNA, the CDR3 is TGTGCCAGCAGCTCTGGGACAGGGGGCGAAAAACTGTTTTTT. Variable domain in full (rest from reference TRBV7-8 and TRBJ1-4): GAGVSQSPRYKVAKRGQDVALRCDPISGHVSLFWYQQALGQGPEFLTYFQNEAQLDKSGLPSDRFFAERPEGSVSTLKIQRTQQEDSAVYLCASSSGTGGEKLFFGSGTQLSVL.